This T cell receptor (beta chain) was recorded in a study of CD8 T cells in Susac syndrome (dated by TCRdb to about 2019). For context, the study as a whole: Whether CD8+ T cell activation and differentiation in Susac syndrome was antigen driven was tested using repertoire sequencing.

Peripheral blood CD8+ and CD4+ T cells from healthy donors, Susac syndrome patients and multiple sclerosis patients were profiled by high-throughput TCR beta sequencing. The healthy donors served as controls matched for age and sex. Bulk CD8+ and CD4+ T cells were purified magnetically by negative isolation, whereas CD8+ TEMRA cells were enriched by FACS. Blood was drawn into EDTA tubes, processed within 24 hours, and PBMCs were isolated by density gradient centrifugation. PBMCs intended for TCR sequencing were cryopreserved in liquid nitrogen and thawed later in a water bath at 37 degrees C. A purity of at least 90% was achieved for sorted or isolated CD4+, CD8+ and CD8+ TEMRA cells. From the cysteine up to the phenylalanine, the CDR3 has a length of 15 residues. The kept DNA is CDR3 alone, 45 bases in frame from the first base. The germline V gene gives CDR1 as SNHLY and CDR2 as FYNNEI. V is clipped by 7 bases and J by 9 bases, and the sequence between their germline boundaries is 19 bases long.

RNA was extracted with the RNeasy kit and roughly 0.45 to 1 ug was reverse transcribed using random hexamers. TCR beta CDR3 regions were amplified with the immunoSEQ multiplex PCR assay covering 54 Vbeta and 13 Jbeta segments. To correct PCR amplification bias, a synthetic template baseline was used for both primer optimization and computational correction. As for how the authors treated the data: Reads were assigned to V, D and J genes according to IMGT and analyzed in immunoSEQ Analyzer, with only productive sequences retained. To calculate clonality, Shannon entropy was normalized by log2 of the number of productive unique sequences and then subtracted from one. Public and private clones were assessed among the 100 most prevalent clones of each patient and control. Clones were defined as Susac-specific if absent from the healthy and MS cohorts, from 1052 published viral clones and from other ImmuneACCESS disease sequences. In-frame beta chains were kept once TCRdb had trimmed the public reads at Q25 with fastp and called clones with MiXCR. Every distinct CDR3 protein forms one entry, paired with its most common genes and DNA. TCRdb's processing, not the authors', yielded these V and J calls. Here the sample has 90,000 to 150,000 distinct CDR3 sequences; 94% occur a single time. Roughly 0.098% of the sample lies in the top ten.

Here is what the overall study found, with its caveats: The number of individuals in the TCR sequencing and HLA analysis was recognized as being relatively small.

This clonotype was recorded only once. No antigen is known for it. Base qualities are not recorded, but no much larger clone differs from it by a single base. Evidence from one read is weak. The specimen was CD4+ T cells from PBMCs. This TCR was recovered from a human donor in good health. The chain uses TRBV2 and TRBJ1-6; D gene: possibly TRBD1, on 5 matching bases. CDR3 sequence: CASTGESRVGSPLHF. The nucleotide sequence is TGTGCCAGCACGGGGGAAAGCAGGGTGGGTTCACCCCTCCACTTT.